This T cell receptor beta chain was recovered during a study of blood T cell repertoires in COVID-19. In the original processing: Amplified reference gene primers provided the basis for estimating nucleated cell counts. The protocol was immunoSEQ multiplex PCR, while the TCRdb copy is restricted to in-frame clones and leaves out a portion. V and J calls and clone size are as listed in that table; D and trimming were resolved from the DNA. The sample shows some 300,000 clones, about 90% of them seen only once. Germline V gene lookup returns CDR1 SGHVS and CDR2 FQNEAQ. CDR3 size: 16 residues. The V gene lost 0 bases and the J gene lost 6 bases, with 18 bases spanning the gap. In assigning cohorts, the study relied on participant-reported clinical history.

The receptor was isolated from a woman in her 30s who had recovered from COVID-19. J is TRBJ2-7 and V is TRBV7-8; tentative D call: TRBD1 (7 bases). The sample was PBMCs or T cells enriched from blood (not recorded which). CDR3 coding DNA: TGTGCCAGCAGCTTAGCGGAGGGGGCGATATTGTTCGAGCAGTACTTC. Its translation is CASSLAEGAILFEQYF. Looking up the rest from reference TRBV7-8 and TRBJ2-7 gives the full variable domain: GAGVSQSPRYKVAKRGQDVALRCDPISGHVSLFWYQQALGQGPEFLTYFQNEAQLDKSGLPSDRFFAERPEGSVSTLKIQRTQQEDSAVYLCASSLAEGAILFEQYFGPGTRLTVT.